The 30 T cell receptor beta chains below were found in one sample sequenced in a study of T cells in Graves' hyperthyroidism and ophthalmopathy. Amplification of TCR beta CDR3 regions used RNA as the template. Primed by the HTBI set, a first-round RT-PCR was run on the TCR CDR3. TCRdb used MiXCR to reprocess the multiplex PCR reads, holding one entry per CDR3 protein. Among approximately 430,000 distinct CDR3 sequences listed, around a sixth were seen once. The sequencing input was blood. These receptors came from a woman between 18 and 30 years old with Graves' hyperthyroidism.

At least ten counts were recorded for this clonotype. The chain joins TRBV20-1 to TRBJ2-7; the D gene could be TRBD1 or TRBD2 (5 bases each). Germline CDR1 reads DFQATT; CDR2 reads SNEGSKA (reference sequence). The CDR3 sequence is 15 residues long. The germline V and J ends were trimmed by 1 base and 2 bases, with 15 bases remaining between them. The CDR3 region has the DNA TGCAGTGCTAGAGTAGGGGACCTCCCGACCTACGAGCAGTACTTC. Residues: CSARVGDLPTYEQYF.

This clonotype was detected many times. This chain joins TRBV7-9 and TRBJ1-4; weak D call: TRBD1 (5 bases). The CDR3 covers 15 residues. Germline lookup yields CDR1 SEHNR and CDR2 FQNEAQ (reference sequence). Trimming took 4 bases from V and 4 from J, leaving 13 bases between them. CDR3: CASSSRVRDNEKLFF. The CDR3 bases are TGTGCCAGCAGCTCCAGGGTCCGGGATAATGAAAAACTGTTTTTT. The full variable domain, with the rest looked up from reference TRBV7-9 and TRBJ1-4, is DTGVSQNPRHKITKRGQNVTFRCDPISEHNRLYWYRQTLGQGPEFLTYFQNEAQLEKSRLLSDRFSAERPKGSFSTLEIQRTEQGDSAMYLCASSSRVRDNEKLFFGSGTQLSVL.

This clonotype has ten or more counts. The rearrangement joins TRBV6-5 to TRBJ1-2; the D is unclear. The CDR3 sequence is 14 residues long. Germline lookup yields CDR1 MNHEY and CDR2 SVGAGI. The V and J ends lost 2 bases and 0 bases respectively, with 7 bases between them. The CDR3 here is CASSYRRSNYGYTF. CDR3 DNA sequence: TGTGCCAGCAGTTACCGACGATCTAACTATGGCTACACCTTC.

The chain joins TRBV9 to TRBJ2-2, with 7 bases lining up with TRBD2. This CDR3 contains 18 residues. CDR1 is SGDLS, CDR2 YYNGEE, per germline. V was pared by 4 bases and J by 1 base, with 13 bases of the junction left unmatched. CDR3 DNA: TGTGCCAGCAGCCGGGGCGGGAGACGCCGGAAGAACACCGGGGAGCTGTTTTTT. Protein: CASSRGGRRRKNTGELFF.

This clonotype was observed many times. The rearrangement uses TRBV2 and TRBJ2-7; no clear D gene. V was trimmed by 6 bases and J by 4 bases, leaving 19 bases between them. Germline CDR1 and CDR2: SNHLY and FYNNEI. This CDR3 is 15 amino acids long. CDR3 coding DNA: TGTGCCAGCAGCTCGTGGATCAATGTGGGGTACGAGCAGTACTTC. It codes for CASSSWINVGYEQYF.

The J gene is TRBJ1-2, the V gene TRBV12-3 or TRBV12-4; D not resolved. The V end lost 6 bases, the J end lost 10 bases, and 15 bases lay between the germline ends. The CDR3 is 12 amino acids. The CDR3 here is CASSREQRFYTF. In nucleotides, the CDR3 is TGTGCCAGCAGCCGGGAACAGCGGTTCTACACCTTC.

In its sample, this clonotype was seen many times. This rearrangement joins TRBV6-1 to TRBJ1-5; TRBD1 matches at 7 bases. The CDR3 has 15 residues. Per germline, CDR1 MNHNS and CDR2 SASEGT. V gave up 3 bases and J gave up 1 base; unmatched junction bases: 3. CDR3 coding DNA: TGTGCCAGCAGTGATCCGGGACAGAGCAATCAGCCCCAGCATTTT. Its protein product is CASSDPGQSNQPQHF.

In this sample, this clonotype turned up many times. Written as DNA, the CDR3 is TGTGCCAGCAGTTTATCGGGACTAGCGGGCTATTCGGGAAATGAGCAGTTCTTC. Protein sequence: CASSLSGLAGYSGNEQFF. The chain combines TRBV27 with TRBJ2-1; 12 nucleotides agree with TRBD2. Germline-derived CDR1 and CDR2 are MNHEY and SMNVEV (reference sequence). With V trimmed by 0 bases and J by 7 bases, 10 bases remained unmatched. The CDR3 covers 18 residues.

The DNA for the CDR3 is TGTGCCAGCAGTCGACCCGCTCCCGGGACAAACTTCTACGAGCAGTACTTC. This gives the protein CASSRPAPGTNFYEQYF. The chain links TRBV28 to TRBJ2-7, with a weak D call TRBD1 (6 bases). Germline V gene lookup returns CDR1 MDHEN and CDR2 SYDVKM. The CDR3 contains 17 residues. Deletions cut 5 bases from V and 3 bases from J, with 23 bases between.

This clonotype was seen a handful of times. The chain uses TRBV18 and TRBJ2-3; 9 bases are a match to TRBD2. The junction had 9 bases not matched to a gene; V was cut back by 3 bases and J by 2 bases. Per the germline V gene, CDR1 is KGHSH and CDR2 is LQKENI. The CDR3 has 17 amino acids. The CDR3 DNA follows: TGTGCCAGCTCACCCCAGCGCCTAGCGGGAATCACAGATACGCAGTATTTT. This codes for CASSPQRLAGITDTQYF.

This clonotype was detected many times. This CDR3 reads CASSLAGRVLSPLHF. For the CDR3, the DNA is TGCGCCAGCAGCTTGGCAGGACGCGTTCTTTCACCCCTCCACTTT. The V gene is TRBV5-1, the J gene TRBJ1-6; D is unclear. This CDR3 spans 15 amino acids. The V end lost 0 bases, the J end lost 9 bases, and 13 bases lay between the germline ends. In germline, CDR1 is SGHRS, CDR2 YFSETQ.

This clonotype was seen repeatedly, ten times or more. This rearrangement joins TRBV7-9 to TRBJ2-7; 8 positions match TRBD2. The CDR3 is made up of 13 amino acids. With 5 bases clipped from V and 5 bases from J, the junction kept 5 bases outside the gene matches. Germline assignment: CDR1 SEHNR and CDR2 FQNEAQ (reference sequence). CDR3 sequence (DNA): TGTGCCAGCAGCCAGACTAGCGATCACGAGCAGTACTTC. Residues: CASSQTSDHEQYF. Supplemented by reference TRBV7-9 and TRBJ2-7, the full variable domain reads DTGVSQNPRHKITKRGQNVTFRCDPISEHNRLYWYRQTLGQGPEFLTYFQNEAQLEKSRLLSDRFSAERPKGSFSTLEIQRTEQGDSAMYLCASSQTSDHEQYFGPGTRLTVT.

The chain recombines TRBV25-1 with TRBJ2-3, with D unresolved. The CDR3 has 14 amino acids. Trimming shortened V by 8 bases and J by 4 bases, and 16 bases separated the two germline ends. Germline values: CDR1 MGHDK, CDR2 SYGVNS. The CDR3 sequence is CASSKWLPPDTQYF. The CDR3 DNA is TGTGCCAGCTCGAAGTGGCTGCCCCCAGATACGCAGTATTTT.

This clonotype was found many times. J is TRBJ2-2 and V is TRBV11-1; 13 nucleotides agree with TRBD2. V dropped 9 bases and J dropped 6; count of bases not matched to a gene: 4. Germline-derived CDR1 and CDR2 are SGHAT and FQDESV (reference sequence). This CDR3 has 14 residues. Written as DNA, the CDR3 is TGTGCCAGTTGGACTAGCGGGAGCGCCGGGGAGCTGTTTTTT. Protein sequence: CASWTSGSAGELFF. Complete variable domain (other parts from reference TRBV11-1 and TRBJ2-2): EAEVAQSPRYKITEKSQAVAFWCDPISGHATLYWYRQILGQGPELLVQFQDESVVDDSQLPKDRFSAERLKGVDSTLKIQPAELGDSAMYLCASWTSGSAGELFFGEGSRLTVL.

This clonotype was found many times. The rearrangement uses TRBV10-3 and TRBJ2-1; 7 positions match TRBD1. The junction had 6 bases not matched to a gene; V was cut back by 4 bases and J by 3 bases. The length of the CDR3 is 15 residues. The germline V gene encodes CDR1 ENHRY and CDR2 SYGVKD. For the CDR3, the DNA is TGTGCCATCAGTGGTAGACAGGGAGACTACAATGAGCAGTTCTTC. Translated: CAISGRQGDYNEQFF.

This clonotype was detected only a few times. The CDR3 sequence: CASSVVTGGGFETQYF. The CDR3 DNA reads as TGTGCCAGCAGCGTCGTTACGGGGGGGGGCTTCGAGACGCAGTATTTT. This rearrangement joins TRBV9 to TRBJ2-3; TRBD2 aligns across 8 bases. In germline, CDR1 is SGDLS, CDR2 YYNGEE. J was trimmed by 9 bases and V by 2 bases; bases with no gene match: 14. The CDR3 sequence is 16 residues long.

The J gene is TRBJ2-3, the V gene TRBV5-6; TRBD2 matches 8 bases. This CDR3 region has 16 residues. Germline trimming cut 4 bases from V and 2 bases from J; bases unmatched to any gene: 9. The germline CDR1 and CDR2 sequences are SGHDT and YYEEEE. CDR3 bases: TGTGCCAGCAGCCCCCGGGGGGGGGGACACACAGATACGCAGTATTTT. This translates into CASSPRGGGHTDTQYF.

The chain recombines TRBV6-1 with TRBJ1-4; D not certain. The length of the CDR3 is 15 residues. Per the germline V gene, CDR1 is MNHNS and CDR2 is SASEGT. The V end was cut by 7 bases, the J end by 7 bases, with 19 bases between. The CDR3 spells CASIKLRSSGEKLFF. DNA of the CDR3: TGTGCCAGCATTAAACTCAGGAGTTCGGGTGAAAAACTGTTTTTT.

The table lists this clonotype with a few counts. The CDR3: CSARPLQGATTEAFF. Written as DNA, the CDR3 is TGCAGTGCTAGACCCTTACAGGGGGCTACCACTGAAGCTTTCTTT. J is TRBJ1-1 and V is TRBV20-1, with TRBD1 matching over 9 bases. From germline, CDR1 is DFQATT and CDR2 SNEGSKA (reference sequence). After removal of 2 bases from V and 4 bases from J, the junction contained 8 bases not matched to a gene. The length of the CDR3 is 15 residues.

This clonotype was observed at least ten times. CDR3 sequence (DNA): TGCAGTGCTAAGACAGGGGCCAATCAGCCCCAGCATTTT. Translated: CSAKTGANQPQHF. This chain links TRBV20-1 with TRBJ1-5; TRBD1 matches 8 bases. This CDR3 contains 13 residues. J was trimmed by 3 bases and V by 4 bases; bases with no gene match: 2. Germline lookup yields CDR1 DFQATT and CDR2 SNEGSKA (reference sequence).

Only a few counts were recorded for this clonotype. Since no conserved phenylalanine or tryptophan closes the CDR3, a read error is the likely cause. The V call is TRBV6-2 or TRBV6-3, the J call TRBJ2-7; D possibly corresponds to TRBD1 (5 bases). The CDR3 has 14 amino acids. Germline V CDR1 and CDR2: MNHEY, SVGEGT. The CDR3 reads CASSYRVRVYVQYI. The CDR3, as DNA: TGTGCCAGCAGTTATAGAGTCAGGGTTTACGTGCAGTACATC.

This chain joins TRBV7-9 and TRBJ2-7; 11 bases align to TRBD1. V gave up 5 bases and J gave up 4 bases; unmatched junction bases: 4. Germline V gives CDR1 SEHNR, CDR2 FQNEAQ (reference sequence). The CDR3 extends over 14 amino acids. CDR3: CASSGQGARYEQYF. The DNA for the CDR3 is TGTGCCAGCAGCGGACAGGGGGCGCGGTACGAGCAGTACTTC.

This clonotype has ten or more counts. J is TRBJ1-1 and V is TRBV9; D uncertain. The CDR3 spans 14 residues. Trimming stripped 0 bases from V and 1 base from J, with 7 bases between. From germline, CDR1 is SGDLS and CDR2 YYNGEE. This CDR3 reads CASSVEGSNTEAFF. The CDR3 DNA follows: TGTGCCAGCAGCGTAGAGGGATCGAACACTGAAGCTTTCTTT.

This clonotype was counted many times. V is TRBV3-1 and J is TRBJ2-2, with D possibly TRBD2 on 6 matching bases. The germline gives CDR1 LGHDT, CDR2 YNNKEL (reference sequence). The V end lost 3 bases, the J end lost 0 bases, and 14 bases lay between the germline ends. CDR3 length equals 17 residues. CDR3 sequence: CASSHPWDWTNTGELFF. For the CDR3, the DNA is TGTGCCAGCAGCCACCCTTGGGACTGGACGAACACCGGGGAGCTGTTTTTT.

The chain combines TRBV27 with TRBJ1-4; the D is unclear. Trimming took off 5 bases at V and 4 bases at J, with 17 bases between the two ends. The CDR3 is 16 residues long. Per the germline V gene, CDR1 is MNHEY and CDR2 is SMNVEV (reference sequence). For the CDR3, the DNA is TGTGCCAGCAGTGAGAATTTAGGCGGGAGTAATGAAAAACTGTTTTTT. The encoded protein is CASSENLGGSNEKLFF. Based on the CDR3 plus reference TRBV27 and TRBJ1-4, the full variable domain is EAQVTQNPRYLITVTGKKLTVTCSQNMNHEYMSWYRQDPGLGLRQIYYSMNVEVTDKGDVPEGYKVSRKEKRNFPLILESPSPNQTSLYFCASSENLGGSNEKLFFGSGTQLSVL.

Many counts were recorded for this clonotype. The CDR3 is CAWSEAGASTGELFF. Here the CDR3 DNA reads TGTGCCTGGAGTGAAGCGGGGGCCTCCACCGGGGAGCTGTTTTTT. This chain connects TRBV30 to TRBJ2-2; TRBD2 matches at 8 bases. With V trimmed by 1 base and J by 4 bases, 5 bases remained unmatched. This CDR3 has 15 residues. Germline CDR1 reads GTSNPN; CDR2 reads SVGIG (reference sequence).

Comments on this clonotype: The germline gene is not matched at one end of the junction; a read error may be the cause. The V gene is TRBV7-9, the J gene TRBJ2-3, with D possibly being TRBD2 (6 bases). Germline-derived CDR1 and CDR2 are SEHNR and FQNEAQ (reference sequence). CDR3 length: 15 residues. CDR3 bases: TGCGCCAGCAGCTTGGTTGGGAGGACCTCAGATACGCAGTATTTT. Translated, it gives CASSLVGRTSDTQYF.

This clonotype has a count of ten or more. V gene TRBV2 combines with J gene TRBJ2-7; D remains unclear. V shed 6 bases and J shed 4 bases, with 7 bases lying between them. Germline CDR1 reads SNHLY; CDR2 reads FYNNEI. CDR3 length equals 11 residues. The CDR3 is CASSNQYEQYF. In nucleotides, the CDR3 is TGTGCCAGCAGCAATCAATACGAGCAGTACTTC.

Many counts were recorded for this clonotype. The V gene is TRBV12-3 or TRBV12-4, the J gene TRBJ1-4; D is unclear. Between the trimmed V and J ends, which lost 3 bases and 5 bases, there was a span of 10 bases. CDR3 size: 14 residues. The CDR3, as DNA: TGTGCCAGCAGTTTCGGGGAGTACAATGAAAAACTGTTTTTT. This translates into CASSFGEYNEKLFF.

At least ten counts were recorded for this clonotype. The chain uses TRBV5-1 and TRBJ2-7, with D maybe TRBD2 (5 bases). The CDR3 consists of 15 residues. V was clipped by 4 bases and J by 6 bases, with 20 bases between them. Germline V gene data show CDR1 as SGHRS and CDR2 as YFSETQ. CDR3 protein: CASSPPLDPSIEQYF. The CDR3 DNA follows: TGCGCCAGCAGCCCTCCACTAGATCCCTCAATCGAGCAGTACTTC.